This T cell receptor beta chain was identified during a study of blood T cell repertoires in COVID-19. Study information: The samples span acute and convalescent COVID-19 from the United States, Italy and Spain. The analysed material was cDNA or gDNA that came from T cells, B-cell-depleted T cells, or PBMCs.

As handled by the study authors: From reference gene primer amplification, estimates of nucleated cell counts were derived. The table came from immunoSEQ multiplex PCR; TCRdb's copy has only in-frame clones and leaves some out. The DNA was the basis for D and trimming; V, J and clone size are from that table. Seen here are more than 150,000 clones, around 89% observed once, and the top ten hold around 0.63%. There are 16 residues in the CDR3. V shed 2 bases and J shed 0 bases, with 11 bases lying between them. Germline CDR1 is SNHLY and CDR2 is FYNNEI. The TCR sequence derives from a man aged 50 to 60 with acute or convalescent COVID-19. Sequencing was done on a sample of peripheral blood. The J gene is TRBJ2-1, the V gene TRBV2; D remains ambiguous. CDR3 sequence: CASSESYLSSYNEQFF. As DNA, the CDR3 is TGTGCCAGCAGTGAAAGCTACCTAAGCTCCTACAATGAGCAGTTCTTC.